The clone carrying this TCR beta chain was observed a single time. The target antigen is unknown. The sample is drawn from a study of shared clonotypes between healthy human individuals. The naive CD8 population came from CD45RO-negative cells selected for CCR7, without terminally differentiated effector memory CD45RA+ cells. Points from the study as a whole: Generally, naive subsets came out with larger estimated richness than memory subsets. Shared clonotypes: approximately 4.5% naive CD4, roughly 3.8% naive CD8, about 2.4% memory CD4, about 0.41% memory CD8. Represented diversity, genetic and exposure-history alike, was limited by few donors.

Here immunoSEQ multiplex PCR was the method, and the copy in TCRdb shows in-frame clones only, minus some. Of roughly 2,000,000 clones listed, around 96% are singletons. Germline V gene data show CDR1 as MNHEY and CDR2 as SMNVEV (reference sequence). This CDR3 contains 16 residues. V lost 5 bases to trimming and J lost 3 bases, with 20 bases between them. The chain employs TRBV27 and TRBJ2-7, with D perhaps TRBD1 or TRBD2 (5 bases each). This clonotype originated in a man younger than 35 in good health. The specimen was naive CD8+ T cells sorted from blood. In DNA form, the CDR3 reads TGTGCCAGCAGTCCATCTTCCGGGACGGGCCTCTACGAGCAGTACTTC. Translating it yields CASSPSSGTGLYEQYF.